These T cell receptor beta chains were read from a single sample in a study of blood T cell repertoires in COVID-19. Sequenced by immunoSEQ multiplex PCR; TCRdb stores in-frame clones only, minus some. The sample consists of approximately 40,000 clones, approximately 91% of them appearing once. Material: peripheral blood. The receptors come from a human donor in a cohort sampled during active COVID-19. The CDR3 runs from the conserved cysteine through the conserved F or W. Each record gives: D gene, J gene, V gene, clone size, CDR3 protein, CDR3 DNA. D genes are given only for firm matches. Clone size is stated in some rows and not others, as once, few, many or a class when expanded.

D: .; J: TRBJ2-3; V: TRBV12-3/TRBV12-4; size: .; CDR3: CASREGGKDTQYF; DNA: TGTGCCAGCAGAGAGGGAGGTAAAGATACGCAGTATTTT
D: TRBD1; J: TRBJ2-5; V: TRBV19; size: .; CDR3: CASSRRRTGDQETQYF; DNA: TGTGCCAGTAGTCGAAGGCGGACAGGCGACCAAGAGACCCAGTACTTC
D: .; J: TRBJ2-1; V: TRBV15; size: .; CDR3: CATSRRRHEQFF; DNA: TGTGCCACCAGCCGGAGGAGGCATGAGCAGTTCTTC
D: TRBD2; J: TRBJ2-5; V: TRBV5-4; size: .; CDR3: CASSSGSGSVKETQYF; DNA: TGTGCCAGCAGCTCGGGTAGCGGGAGTGTCAAAGAGACCCAGTACTTC
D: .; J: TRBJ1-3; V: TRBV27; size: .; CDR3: CASSPKPGFGNTIYF; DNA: TGTGCCAGCAGCCCCAAGCCGGGGTTTGGAAACACCATATATTTT
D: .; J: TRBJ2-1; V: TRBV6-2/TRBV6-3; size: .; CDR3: CASSRLVGQWFF; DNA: TGTGCCAGCAGCCGACTAGTTGGGCAGTGGTTCTTC
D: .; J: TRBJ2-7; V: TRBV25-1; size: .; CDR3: CASSEFQEQYF; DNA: TGTGCCAGCAGTGAATTCCAGGAGCAGTACTTC
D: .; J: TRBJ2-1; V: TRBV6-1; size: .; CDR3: CASSEAGGSYNEQFF; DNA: TGTGCCAGCAGTGAAGCAGGGGGCTCCTACAATGAGCAGTTCTTC
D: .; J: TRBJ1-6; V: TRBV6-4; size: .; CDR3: CASSDSIGVSPLHF; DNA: TGTGCCAGCAGTGACTCGATCGGGGTTTCACCCCTCCACTTT
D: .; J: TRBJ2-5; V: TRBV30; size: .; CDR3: CASTQGSQETQYF; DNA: TGTGCCTCCACACAGGGCAGTCAAGAGACCCAGTACTTC
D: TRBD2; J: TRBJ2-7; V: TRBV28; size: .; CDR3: CASSPFWLAGDSYEQYF; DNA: TGTGCCAGCAGTCCCTTTTGGCTAGCGGGCGACTCCTACGAGCAGTACTTC
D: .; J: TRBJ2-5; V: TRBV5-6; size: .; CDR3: CASSSPLRGETQYF; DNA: TGTGCCAGCAGCTCACCTCTCCGGGGGGAGACCCAGTACTTC
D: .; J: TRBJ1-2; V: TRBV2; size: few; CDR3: CASGLQGASVRYTF; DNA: TGTGCCAGCGGCTTACAGGGAGCATCAGTGCGCTACACCTTC
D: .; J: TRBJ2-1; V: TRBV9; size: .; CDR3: CASSHKTRGPSYNEQFF; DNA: TGTGCCAGCAGCCACAAAACTAGAGGGCCCTCCTACAATGAGCAGTTCTTC
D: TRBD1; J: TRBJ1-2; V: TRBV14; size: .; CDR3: CASSQAQINRGVHTF; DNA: TGTGCCAGCAGCCAAGCCCAAATTAACAGGGGAGTGCACACCTTC
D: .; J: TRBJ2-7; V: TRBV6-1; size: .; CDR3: CASSEIRGIHEQYF; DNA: TGTGCCAGCAGTGAAATCAGGGGTATCCACGAGCAGTACTTC
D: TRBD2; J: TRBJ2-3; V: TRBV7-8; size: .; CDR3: CASSLEGTSGGSTDTQYF; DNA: TGTGCCAGCAGCTTAGAAGGGACTAGCGGGGGTAGCACAGATACGCAGTATTTT
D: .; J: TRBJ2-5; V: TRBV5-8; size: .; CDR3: CASSLASGEETQYF; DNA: TGTGCCAGCAGCTTGGCGTCAGGCGAAGAGACCCAGTACTTC
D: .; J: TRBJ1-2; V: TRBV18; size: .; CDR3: CASSLNRDGYTF; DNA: TGTGCCAGCTCACTAAACAGGGATGGCTACACCTTC
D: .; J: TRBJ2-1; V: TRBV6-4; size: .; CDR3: CASSTALSSYNEQFF; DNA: TGTGCCAGTTCGACAGCCCTAAGTTCGTACAATGAGCAGTTCTTC
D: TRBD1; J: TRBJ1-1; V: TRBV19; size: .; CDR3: CASSAQGGTEAFF; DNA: TGTGCCAGTAGTGCCCAGGGGGGCACTGAAGCTTTCTTT
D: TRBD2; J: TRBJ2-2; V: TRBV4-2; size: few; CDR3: CASNPSGLGTGELFF; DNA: TGTGCCAGCAACCCTAGCGGGTTGGGCACCGGGGAGCTGTTTTTT
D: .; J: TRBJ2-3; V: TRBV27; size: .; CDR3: CASSFSKTSTDTQYF; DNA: TGTGCCAGCAGTTTCTCTAAAACTAGCACAGATACGCAGTATTTT
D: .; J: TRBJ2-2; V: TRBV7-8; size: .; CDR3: CASSLGQLTNTGELFF; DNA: TGTGCCAGCAGCTTAGGACAGTTAACGAACACCGGGGAGCTGTTTTTT
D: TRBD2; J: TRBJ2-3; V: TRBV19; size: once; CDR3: CASSDLAGVGTDTQYF; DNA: TGTGCCAGTAGCGATTTAGCGGGGGTGGGCACAGATACGCAGTATTTT
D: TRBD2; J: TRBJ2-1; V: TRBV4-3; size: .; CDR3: CASSQEWASGREQFF; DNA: TGCGCCAGCAGCCAAGAGTGGGCTAGCGGGAGGGAGCAGTTCTTC
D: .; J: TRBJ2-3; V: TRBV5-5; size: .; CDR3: CASSLSPIDTQYF; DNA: TGTGCCAGCAGCTTGAGCCCGATTGATACGCAGTATTTT